This paragraph covers one T cell receptor (beta chain) sequence. There are 16 residues in the CDR3. Deletions cut 3 bases from V and 1 base from J, with 14 bases between. Germline V gene data show CDR1 as SGDLS and CDR2 as YYNGEE. This entry belongs to a study of long-term antiretroviral therapy in people with HIV. At survey level, the immunoSEQ assay was run in its v3.0 version. Sequencing was performed with immunoSEQ multiplex PCR; in TCRdb, only in-frame clones are kept and a portion is missing. The sample has 48,000 or so clones, under 90% seen once; the top ten hold under 3%. HIV-positive participants all received treatment in the United States.

The TCR sequence derives from a woman between 18 and 30 years old with HIV. The specimen comprised unsorted PBMCs, sampled 0.8 years after starting antiretroviral therapy. This chain links TRBV9 with TRBJ2-1; perhaps TRBD2 as D (6 bases). CDR3: CASSERTGVSYNEQFF. In nucleotides, the CDR3 is TGTGCCAGCAGCGAAAGGACGGGGGTATCCTACAATGAGCAGTTCTTC. Together with reference TRBV9 and TRBJ2-1, the CDR3 gives the full variable domain: DSGVTQTPKHLITATGQRVTLRCSPRSGDLSVYWYQQSLDQGLQFLIQYYNGEERAKGNILERFSAQQFPDLHSELNLSSLELGDSALYFCASSERTGVSYNEQFFGPGTRLTVL.